Listed here is a single T cell receptor (beta chain). Its antigen remains unidentified. The input lacks base qualities; no much larger clone sits a single base away. Trimming takes 4 bases from V and 0 bases from J, and the germline ends sit 10 bases apart. From cysteine to phenylalanine, the CDR3 is 15 amino acids long. The sequence is cut down to CDR3 DNA, 45 bases in frame from base 1. CDR1 and CDR2 are drawn from the germline V gene: MDHEN, SYDVKM. The data derive from a study of T cell repertoires in cytomegalovirus infection (dated by TCRdb to between 2017 and 2020). As for the study more broadly: Recently identified HLA-C-restricted CMV epitopes, whose presentation resists viral immunomodulation, were targeted by peptide stimulations together with well-studied HLA-B-restricted epitopes. Because public TCR beta signatures pointed to carriage of CMV infection together with the matching HLA type, the HLA type of each donor mattered for the analysis. The paper as a whole reports these results and caveats: The ex vivo response was dominated by HLA-C-restricted CMV-specific TCR beta clonotypes, and the single most frequent clonotype in two of eight donors was supplied by these HLA-C-restricted clonotypes. In both this cohort and an independent roughly 400-donor cohort, the cumulative frequency of public TCR beta family members distinguished carriers of CMV infection plus the relevant HLA type.

The intended sense of this specimen's treatment or condition label: in vitro stimulation with specific CMV peptide epitopes to enrich CMV-specific T cells. The instrument was an Illumina HiSeq 1500. The raw public reads went through TCRdb reprocessing: fastp at Q25, MiXCR clone calling, in-frame beta chains kept. Rows with one shared CDR3 protein collapse into an entry with the most common genes and DNA. This sample comprises hundreds of thousands of distinct CDR3 sequences, about 33% of them detected only once. The biggest ten clones account for 17% of the sample. The chain is assembled from TRBV28 and TRBJ2-1; the D gene lacks a confident call. The TCR comes from a human donor in good health (CMV status not recorded). Some clones in this sample may be carry-over from other donors' samples. The sequencing here drew on cultured PBMCs, taken from culture after CMV antigen stimulation. The DNA reads as follows: TGTGCCAGCAGTTCAGAACGGAGCTCCTACAATGAGCAGTTCTTC. Translated, this is CASSSERSSYNEQFF.